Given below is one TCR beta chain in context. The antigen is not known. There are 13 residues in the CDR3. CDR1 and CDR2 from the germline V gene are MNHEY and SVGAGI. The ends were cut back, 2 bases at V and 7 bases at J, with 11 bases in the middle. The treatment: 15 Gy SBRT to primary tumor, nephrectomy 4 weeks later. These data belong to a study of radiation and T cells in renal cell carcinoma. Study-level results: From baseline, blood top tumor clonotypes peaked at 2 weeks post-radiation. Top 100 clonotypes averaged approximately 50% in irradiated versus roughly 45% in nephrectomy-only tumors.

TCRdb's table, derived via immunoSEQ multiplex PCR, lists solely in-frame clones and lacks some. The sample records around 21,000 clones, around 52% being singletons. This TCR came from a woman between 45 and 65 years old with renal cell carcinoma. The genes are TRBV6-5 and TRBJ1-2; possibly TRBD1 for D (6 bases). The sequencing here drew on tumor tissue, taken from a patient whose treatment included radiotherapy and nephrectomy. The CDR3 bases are TGTGCCAGCAGTTACGAGGGGGGGTCTGGCTACACCTTC. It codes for CASSYEGGSGYTF.